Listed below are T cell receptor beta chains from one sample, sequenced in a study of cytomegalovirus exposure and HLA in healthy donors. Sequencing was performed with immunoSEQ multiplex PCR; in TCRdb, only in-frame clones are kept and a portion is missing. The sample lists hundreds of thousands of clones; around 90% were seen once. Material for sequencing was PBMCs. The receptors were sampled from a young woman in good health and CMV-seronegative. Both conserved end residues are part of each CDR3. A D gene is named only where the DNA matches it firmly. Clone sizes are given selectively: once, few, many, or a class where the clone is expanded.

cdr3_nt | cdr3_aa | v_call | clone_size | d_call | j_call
TGCGCCAGCCGGGGGGTGGGGCGAAATACCGGGGAGCTGTTTTTT | CASRGVGRNTGELFF | TRBV10-2 | NA | TRBD2 | TRBJ2-2
TGTGCCAGCACCTTATTGGGGGGCACCGGGGAGCTGTTTTTT | CASTLLGGTGELFF | TRBV2 | NA | NA | TRBJ2-2
TGCGCCAGCAGCGGGGGGACAGGGGCGAACAATGAGCAGTTCTTC | CASSGGTGANNEQFF | TRBV5-1 | NA | TRBD1 | TRBJ2-1
TGTGCCAGCAGGGGACAGGGGGTAAGAGCTTTCTTT | CASRGQGVRAFF | TRBV2 | NA | TRBD1 | TRBJ1-1
TGTGCCAGCAGCCAAACCACAGGGGGCGGGGGCTACACCTTC | CASSQTTGGGGYTF | TRBV6-5 | NA | TRBD1 | TRBJ1-2
TGTGCCACCTGCGGGACAGGGGCTAAAGCTAACTATGGCTACACCTTC | CATCGTGAKANYGYTF | TRBV21-1 | once | NA | TRBJ1-2
TGTGCCAGCAGCGGTTTAGGGGGCTTCAACTATGGCTACACCTTC | CASSGLGGFNYGYTF | TRBV9 | NA | TRBD1 | TRBJ1-2
TGTGCCAGCAGCCAACTCAACGGGGGTAACACCGGGGAGCTGTTTTTT | CASSQLNGGNTGELFF | TRBV7-8 | NA | NA | TRBJ2-2
TGTGCCAGCAGCTTGGACAGGGGAGGCCTGAACACTGAAGCTTTCTTT | CASSLDRGGLNTEAFF | TRBV5-6 | NA | TRBD1 | TRBJ1-1
TGTGCCAGCAGCTCTCCGGGAGATAGCCCATCAGAGACCCAGTACTTC | CASSSPGDSPSETQYF | TRBV13 | NA | NA | TRBJ2-5
TGCGCCAGCAGCCGGGACAGCGGTGAAGCTTTCTTT | CASSRDSGEAFF | TRBV5-1 | NA | TRBD1 | TRBJ1-1
TGTGCCAGCAGTGAGGCTAGCAATCAGCCCCAGCATTTT | CASSEASNQPQHF | TRBV6-1 | NA | NA | TRBJ1-5
TGTGCCAGCAGTGGTACACCAGGCTATGAGCAGTTCTTC | CASSGTPGYEQFF | TRBV2 | NA | NA | TRBJ2-1
TGTGCCAGCAGTGTACAGGCCGACACTGAAGCTTTCTTT | CASSVQADTEAFF | TRBV6-4 | NA | NA | TRBJ1-1
TGTGCCAGCAGTGCAACAGGGTTATCTGAAGCTTTCTTT | CASSATGLSEAFF | TRBV2 | NA | NA | TRBJ1-1
TGTGCCAGCACCCCACACGGAGAGCCCCAGCATTTT | CASTPHGEPQHF | TRBV2 | NA | NA | TRBJ1-5
TGCGCCAGCAACCAAATACAGGGGGCTGAAAAACTGTTTTTT | CASNQIQGAEKLFF | TRBV4-1 | NA | TRBD1 | TRBJ1-4
TGCGCCAGCAGCCAAGTCGGTGGCAGGGGGATTCTCTTC | CASSQVGGRGILF | TRBV4-1 | NA | TRBD1 | TRBJ2-4
TGTGCCAGCAGCGTAGCGATGACAGGGAATCAGCCCCAGCATTTT | CASSVAMTGNQPQHF | TRBV9 | NA | TRBD1 | TRBJ1-5
TGTGCCACCCCGGGACAGTTTAACTATGGCTACACCTTC | CATPGQFNYGYTF | TRBV2 | NA | TRBD1 | TRBJ1-2
TGTGCCAGCTCACCAGCAGGGAACACTGAAGCTTTCTTT | CASSPAGNTEAFF | TRBV18 | NA | NA | TRBJ1-1
TGTTCCAGCAGCCACCCAGTGGGGACAGGGGTCCTCGAGCAGTACTTC | CSSSHPVGTGVLEQYF | TRBV7-9 | once | TRBD1 | TRBJ2-7
TGTGCCAGCAGCCAAGATCTTGGGACAGGGAACACCATATATTTT | CASSQDLGTGNTIYF | TRBV14 | NA | TRBD1 | TRBJ1-3
TGTGCCTGGAGTGTAGCTCCGGGACAGGGGAGCCTTTACACCGGGGAGCTGTTTTTT | CAWSVAPGQGSLYTGELFF | TRBV30 | NA | TRBD1 | TRBJ2-2
TGTGCCAGCAGGCCACAGGGAGCCTCCTACGAGCAGTACTTC | CASRPQGASYEQYF | TRBV28 | NA | NA | TRBJ2-7
TGTGCCAGCAGCTCGTCTCCGGGACAGGGGGATTCACCCCTCCACTTT | CASSSSPGQGDSPLHF | TRBV5-4 | once | TRBD1 | TRBJ1-6
TGTGCCAGCAGCACTAGTTGGCCCGGGGAGCTGTTTTTT | CASSTSWPGELFF | TRBV9 | NA | NA | TRBJ2-2
TGTGCCAGTAGTCCAACGGGGGAGGCCACAGATACGCAGTATTTT | CASSPTGEATDTQYF | TRBV19 | NA | NA | TRBJ2-3
TGCGCCAGCAGCTTAATCAGTGTTAAGGGAGGTGAGACCCAGTACTTC | CASSLISVKGGETQYF | TRBV5-1 | NA | NA | TRBJ2-5
TGTGCCAGCAGCTTTTTTAGCGGGGGGCTTTATGAGCAGTTCTTC | CASSFFSGGLYEQFF | TRBV7-3 | NA | TRBD2 | TRBJ2-1